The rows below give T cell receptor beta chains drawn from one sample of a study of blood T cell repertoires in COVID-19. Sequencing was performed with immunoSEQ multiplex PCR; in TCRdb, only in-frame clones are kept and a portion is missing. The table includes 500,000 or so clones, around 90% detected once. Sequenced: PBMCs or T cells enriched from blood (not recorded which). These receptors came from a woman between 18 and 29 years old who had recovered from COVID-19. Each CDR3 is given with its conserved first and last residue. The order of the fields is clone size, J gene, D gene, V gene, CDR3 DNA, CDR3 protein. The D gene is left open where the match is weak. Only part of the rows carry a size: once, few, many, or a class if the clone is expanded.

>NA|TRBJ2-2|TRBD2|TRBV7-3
TGTGCCAGCAGCCCCAGGGGACTAGAGAACACCGGGGAGCTGTTTTTT
CASSPRGLENTGELFF
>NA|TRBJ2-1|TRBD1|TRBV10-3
TGTGCCATCAGGACAGGGGGCCGGAATGAGCAGTTCTTC
CAIRTGGRNEQFF
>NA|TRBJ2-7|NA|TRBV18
TGTGCCAGCTCACCACCACTACAGGGCTACGAGCAGTACTTC
CASSPPLQGYEQYF
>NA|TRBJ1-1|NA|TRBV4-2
TGTGCCAGCAGCCAAGCGGGAGGGGCCAACACTGAAGCTTTCTTT
CASSQAGGANTEAFF
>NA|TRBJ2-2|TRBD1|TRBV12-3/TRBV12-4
TGTGCCAGCAGTCCCGACAGGGACCGGGAGCTGTTTTTT
CASSPDRDRELFF
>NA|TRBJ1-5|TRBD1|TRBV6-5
TGTGCCAGCGGAGGGACAGACAATCAGCCCCAGCATTTT
CASGGTDNQPQHF
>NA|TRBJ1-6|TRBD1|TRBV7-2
TGTGCCAGCAGCTTAGAAGGGACAGGGGTTTCACCCCTCCACTTT
CASSLEGTGVSPLHF
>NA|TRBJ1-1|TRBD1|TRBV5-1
TGCGCCAGCAGCTTCTCTGGGACAGGGAACACTGAAGCTTTCTTT
CASSFSGTGNTEAFF
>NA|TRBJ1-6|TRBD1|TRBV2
TGTGCCAGCATCCCGGACAGGGGACCGAATTCACCCCTCCACTTT
CASIPDRGPNSPLHF
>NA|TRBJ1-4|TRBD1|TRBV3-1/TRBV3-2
TGTGCCAGCAGCCCCCCGGACAGGGGGGTTGAAAAACTGTTTTTT
CASSPPDRGVEKLFF
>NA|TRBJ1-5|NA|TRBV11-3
TGTGCCAGCAGCTTAGCCGAACCCCACAGCTATCAGCCCCAGCATTTT
CASSLAEPHSYQPQHF
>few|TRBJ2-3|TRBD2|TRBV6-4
TGTGCCACCAAACGGACGGTCGGGGGGGCGGATACGCAGTATTTT
CATKRTVGGADTQYF
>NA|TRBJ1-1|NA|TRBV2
TGTGCCAGCAGATCTGCGGGGAACACTGAAGCTTTCTTT
CASRSAGNTEAFF
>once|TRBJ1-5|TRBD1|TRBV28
TGTGCCAGCAGTTTGGGGGACAGGGAGGGGCAGCCCCAGCATTTT
CASSLGDREGQPQHF
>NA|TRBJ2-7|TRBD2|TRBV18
TGTGCCAGCTCACCATGGACTAGCGGGGGGTCGGGCGAGCAGTACTTC
CASSPWTSGGSGEQYF
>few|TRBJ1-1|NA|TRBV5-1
TGCGCCAGCAGCTCCCTAGTTGATGGCACTGAAGCTTTCTTT
CASSSLVDGTEAFF
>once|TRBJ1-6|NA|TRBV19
TGTGCCAGTAGTGACCGTGGGGGGTCGGGATCACCCCTCCACTTT
CASSDRGGSGSPLHF
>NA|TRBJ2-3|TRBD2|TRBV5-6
TGTGCCAGCAGCCCAGTTACTAGCGGGGCAGATACGCAGTATTTT
CASSPVTSGADTQYF
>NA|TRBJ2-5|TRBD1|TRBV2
TGTGCCAGCAGTTACAGGGGGCGGGTAGAGACCCAGTACTTC
CASSYRGRVETQYF
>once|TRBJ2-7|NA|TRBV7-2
TGTGCCAGCAGCTTCCCGGGACTTTCCTACGAGCAGTACTTC
CASSFPGLSYEQYF
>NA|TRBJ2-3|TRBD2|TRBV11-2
TGTGCCAGCAGCTCCCGACCGTCGGCGGGGGGAATTACGCAGTATTTT
CASSSRPSAGGITQYF
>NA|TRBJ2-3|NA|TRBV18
TGTGCCAGCTCACCTCCTTTAGCGGGACAGACAGATACGCAGTATTTT
CASSPPLAGQTDTQYF
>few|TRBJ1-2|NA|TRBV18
TGTGCCAGCTCACCACCGGGGAGCGGGTATGGCTACACCTTC
CASSPPGSGYGYTF
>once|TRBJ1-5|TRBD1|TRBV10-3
TGTGCCATCAGCGACAGGGGGGGGAATCAGCCCCAGCATTTT
CAISDRGGNQPQHF
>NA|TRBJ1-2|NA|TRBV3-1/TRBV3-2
TGTGCCAGCACCAGGGGCGGCTATGGCTACACCTTC
CASTRGGYGYTF
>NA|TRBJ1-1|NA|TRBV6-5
TGTGCCAGCAGTTACTCCCGGGAGGGGACTGAAGCTTTCTTT
CASSYSREGTEAFF
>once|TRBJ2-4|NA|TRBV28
TGTGCCAGCAGTTTAGTATCCCCAAACATTCAGTACTTC
CASSLVSPNIQYF
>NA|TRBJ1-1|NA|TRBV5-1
TGCGCCAGCAGCTTGGGAGTGGACACTGAAGCTTTCTTT
CASSLGVDTEAFF
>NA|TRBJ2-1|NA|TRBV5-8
TGTGCCAGCAGGAAACGACTAACGGGGGGCTCCAATGAGCAGTTCTTC
CASRKRLTGGSNEQFF
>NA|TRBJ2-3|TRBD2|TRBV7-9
TGTGCCAGCAGCTTAGATGGGACTAGTCTGCAGGATACGCAGTATTTT
CASSLDGTSLQDTQYF
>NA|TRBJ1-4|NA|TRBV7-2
TGTGCCAGCAGCTCGACTGGTGCAACTAATGAAAAACTGTTTTTT
CASSSTGATNEKLFF
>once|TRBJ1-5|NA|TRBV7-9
TGTGCCAGCAGCATTATCAATCAGCCCCAGCATTTT
CASSIINQPQHF
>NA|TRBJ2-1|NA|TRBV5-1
TGCGCCAGCAGCTTTACAGGGATAAAGAATGAGCAGTTCTTC
CASSFTGIKNEQFF
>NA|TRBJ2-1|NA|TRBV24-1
TGTGCCACCAGTGTGTGGGGAGGAGAGCAGTTCTTC
CATSVWGGEQFF
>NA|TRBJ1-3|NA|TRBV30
TGTGCCTGGAGTGGGAGTTTCTCGGGAAACACCATATATTTT
CAWSGSFSGNTIYF
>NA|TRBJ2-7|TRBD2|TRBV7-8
TGTGCCAGCAGCTTAGGAGGCGGGGGGGCCCTCTACGAGCAGTACTTC
CASSLGGGGALYEQYF
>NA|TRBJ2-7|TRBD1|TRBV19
TGTGCCAGTAGTATAGATATAGGGACCGGGACAGGGGCCTACGAGCAGTACTTC
CASSIDIGTGTGAYEQYF
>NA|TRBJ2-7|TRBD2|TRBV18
TGTGCCAGCTCACCAGGACTAGCGGACTACGAGCAGTACTTC
CASSPGLADYEQYF
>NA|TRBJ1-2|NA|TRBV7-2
TGTGCCAGCTCCCCCCGGGACCCCGGGAGCTATGGCTACACCTTC
CASSPRDPGSYGYTF
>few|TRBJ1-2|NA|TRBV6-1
TGTGCCAGCAGTGAACTAAGAGGCAGCAGTGGCTACACCTTC
CASSELRGSSGYTF
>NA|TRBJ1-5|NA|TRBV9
TGTGCCAGCAGCGTAGGAGGGAGGCAGCCCCAGCATTTT
CASSVGGRQPQHF
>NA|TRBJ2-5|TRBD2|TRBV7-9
TGTGCCAGCAGCCCCAGGACTAGTCGCGGAGAGACCCAGTACTTC
CASSPRTSRGETQYF
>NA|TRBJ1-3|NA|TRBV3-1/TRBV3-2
TGTGCCAGCAGCCAAGAGTACGGAGGCTTCTCTGGAAACACCATATATTTT
CASSQEYGGFSGNTIYF
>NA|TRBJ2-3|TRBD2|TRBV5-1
TGCGCCAGCAGCTTGGCCCTAGCGGGGGGATCGGCAGATACGCAGTATTTT
CASSLALAGGSADTQYF
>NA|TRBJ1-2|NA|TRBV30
TGTGCCTGGAGTGCTACAGGGCTTCCCTATGGTGGCTACACCTTC
CAWSATGLPYGGYTF
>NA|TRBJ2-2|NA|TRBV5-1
TGCGCCAGCAGCTTTCAACAGACCGGGGAGCTGTTTTTT
CASSFQQTGELFF